The clone carrying this TCR beta chain appeared a few times. MiXCR was run by TCRdb on the 5' RACE reads, yielding one entry per CDR3 protein. The sample shows over 40,000 distinct CDR3 sequences, about 32% of them seen only once. This CDR3 is 14 amino acids long. Per the germline V gene, CDR1 is LGHDT and CDR2 is YNNKEL (reference sequence). Trimming left V 4 bases short and J 3 bases short, with 11 bases between. The sample consisted of tumor-infiltrating memory CD4+ T cells sorted from the breast tumor. Sample subset: memory CD4+ T cells, CD4+CD45RO+CD25-. The clonotype was recovered from a female donor with breast cancer. The rearrangement links TRBV3-1 to TRBJ2-3; possible D gene TRBD2, 6 bases. Here the CDR3 DNA reads TGTGCCAGCAGCCTGGAGGGGTGGACAGATACGCAGTATTTT. It encodes CASSLEGWTDTQYF.